The 11 T cell receptor beta chains below come from one sample, sequenced in a study of regulatory T cells in long-lasting Graves disease (dated by TCRdb to the early 2020s). The library was produced with multiplex PCR. Instrument on record: Illumina HiSeq 4000. TCR beta libraries were built with iRepertoire HTBI primers and Arm-PCR amplification of CDR3 regions. In-frame beta chains were kept once TCRdb had trimmed the public reads at Q25 with fastp and called clones with MiXCR. Duplicate CDR3 protein sequences are folded into a single record with the most common DNA and genes. The sample contains about 560,000 distinct CDR3 sequences, more than 15% of them found a single time. The ten most abundant clones make up approximately 12% of the sample. The time point label on this specimen signifies: newly diagnosed GD, antithyroid drugs for less than 3 months. For both TCR sequencing and RNA sequencing, RNA was extracted from PBMCs in TRIzol.

The same sample was also used in a study of T cells in Graves' hyperthyroidism and ophthalmopathy.

Sequencing was performed on peripheral blood mononuclear cells (PBMCs), taken at new diagnosis, from a patient treated with antithyroid drugs. These receptors came from a man aged 18 to 35 with Graves disease. Donor details come from another sample of the same person, matched by shared clones.

This clonotype was seen a handful of times. This chain connects TRBV29-1 to TRBJ2-3, with 10 positions matching TRBD1. Trimming removed 7 bases from V and 1 base from J; junction bases left unmatched: 8. Germline V CDR1 and CDR2: SQVTM, ANQGSEA. The CDR3 sequence is 15 residues long. The CDR3 sequence is CSARRGTGGTDTQYF. CDR3 nucleotides: TGCAGCGCAAGGCGGGGGACAGGGGGCACAGATACGCAGTATTTT.

This sequence joins TRBV5-5 and TRBJ2-5; unclear D gene. Germline V gene sequence: CDR1 SGHKS, CDR2 YYEKEE (reference sequence). Trimming left V 1 base short and J 4 bases short, with 8 bases between. This CDR3 is built from 13 residues. CDR3 region: CASSLHSAETQYF. The CDR3 nucleotides are TGTGCCAGCAGCTTGCACAGTGCAGAGACCCAGTACTTC.

This clonotype was observed many times. The chain uses TRBV18 and TRBJ1-1; D is undetermined. The CDR3 has 12 residues. Looked up from germline, CDR1 is KGHSH and CDR2 is LQKENI. Between the trimmed V and J ends, which lost 6 bases and 5 bases, there was a span of 10 bases. The CDR3 spells CASSAGETEAFF. The CDR3 bases are TGTGCCAGCTCCGCCGGGGAAACTGAAGCTTTCTTT.

In this sample, this clonotype turned up many times. This chain connects TRBV2 to TRBJ1-3; no clear D. The V end lost 4 bases, the J end lost 0 bases, and 13 bases lay between the germline ends. The CDR3 loop spans 16 amino acids. Germline lookup yields CDR1 SNHLY and CDR2 FYNNEI. The CDR3 nucleotides read TGTGCCAGCAGTGTAGGGCAGGCCAACTCTGGAAACACCATATATTTT. It is translated as CASSVGQANSGNTIYF.

This chain links TRBV6-1 with TRBJ1-4, with 7 nucleotides matching TRBD1. In germline, CDR1 is MNHNS, CDR2 SASEGT. The V gene end was trimmed by 6 bases and the J gene end by 7 bases; junction bases not matched to a gene: 5. The CDR3 length is 13 residues. CDR3 amino acids: CASRDREVEKLFF. The CDR3 DNA follows: TGTGCCAGCAGAGACAGGGAGGTTGAAAAACTGTTTTTT.

The V and J genes are TRBV5-1 and TRBJ2-7, with no clear D. The CDR3 loop spans 13 amino acids. Trimming removed 4 bases at V and 6 bases at J, with 14 bases between. Germline V CDR1 and CDR2: SGHRS, YFSETQ. CDR3 sequence reads: CASSKGPKVEQYF. As DNA, the CDR3 is TGCGCCAGCAGCAAAGGACCGAAGGTCGAGCAGTACTTC.

The chain is built from TRBV30 and TRBJ2-3, with TRBD2 matching 13 bases. The end of the DNA is better explained by TRBJ2-7, so the J call may be wrong. CDR1 and CDR2 from the germline V gene are GTSNPN and SVGIG (reference sequence). The CDR3 covers 17 residues. DNA for the CDR3: TGTGCCTGGAGGACAGGACTAGCGGGAGTAGGGTCCTACGAGCAGTACTTC. It is translated as CAWRTGLAGVGSYEQYF.

This clonotype came up many times. The chain employs TRBV24-1 and TRBJ1-1; D may be TRBD1 (5 bases). Trimming cost V 3 bases and J 6 bases, with 13 bases left between them. Germline V gene lookup returns CDR1 KGHDR and CDR2 SFDVKD. The CDR3 contains 14 residues. CDR3 residues: CATSDTQAGPEAFF. CDR3 DNA: TGTGCCACCAGTGATACACAGGCAGGTCCTGAAGCTTTCTTT.

This clonotype showed up just a few times. This chain joins TRBV19 and TRBJ2-2, with D uncertain. The ends were cut back, 5 bases at V and 0 bases at J, with 7 bases in the middle. The CDR3 consists of 14 residues. Germline V lookup: CDR1 LNHDA, CDR2 SQIVND (reference sequence). This CDR3 reads CASSFIANTGELFF. The CDR3 DNA sequence: TGTGCCAGTAGTTTTATCGCGAACACCGGGGAGCTGTTTTTT.

Many counts were recorded for this clonotype. The CDR3 DNA follows: TGCAGTGCTAGAGCCCCCGGAAGGGAAAGAGACTACGAGCAGTACTTC. Its translation is CSARAPGRERDYEQYF. This rearrangement joins TRBV20-1 to TRBJ2-7; D remains unclear. CDR3 size: 16 residues. V dropped 1 base and J dropped 3 bases, with 19 bases sitting between them. Per the germline V gene, CDR1 is DFQATT and CDR2 is SNEGSKA (reference sequence).

In this sample, this clonotype turned up a few times. This chain uses TRBV6-5 with TRBJ1-2, with D unclear. This CDR3 has 14 residues. The V end was cut by 0 bases, the J end by 0 bases, with 5 bases between. The germline V gene has CDR1 MNHEY and CDR2 SVGAGI. This CDR3 reads CASSYSRTNYGYTF. CDR3 sequence (DNA): TGTGCCAGCAGTTACTCGAGAACTAACTATGGCTACACCTTC.